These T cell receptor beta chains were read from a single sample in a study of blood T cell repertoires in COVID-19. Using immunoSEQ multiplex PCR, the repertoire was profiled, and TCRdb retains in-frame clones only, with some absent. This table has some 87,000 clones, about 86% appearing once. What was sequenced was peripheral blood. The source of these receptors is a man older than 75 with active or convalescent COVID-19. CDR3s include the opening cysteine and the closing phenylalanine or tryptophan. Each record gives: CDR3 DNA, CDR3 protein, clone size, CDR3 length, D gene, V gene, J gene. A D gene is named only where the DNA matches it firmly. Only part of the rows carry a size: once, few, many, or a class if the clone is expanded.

CDR3 DNA: TGTGCCAGCAGCCCTACAGGTTACGAGCAGTACTTC; CDR3 protein: CASSPTGYEQYF; clone size: .; CDR3 length: 12; D gene: .; V gene: TRBV3-1/TRBV3-2; J gene: TRBJ2-7
CDR3 DNA: TGTGCCATCGCTTTCCGGGACAATGAGCAGTTCTTC; CDR3 protein: CAIAFRDNEQFF; clone size: .; CDR3 length: 12; D gene: .; V gene: TRBV10-3; J gene: TRBJ2-1
CDR3 DNA: TGTGCCAGCAGCTTACAACAGGGGACTGAAGCTTTCTTT; CDR3 protein: CASSLQQGTEAFF; clone size: .; CDR3 length: 13; D gene: TRBD1; V gene: TRBV7-7; J gene: TRBJ1-1
CDR3 DNA: TGCGCCAGCAGCTCGGGGGGACAGGGGAAGGCCTACGAGCAGTACTTC; CDR3 protein: CASSSGGQGKAYEQYF; clone size: many; CDR3 length: 16; D gene: TRBD1; V gene: TRBV5-1; J gene: TRBJ2-7
CDR3 DNA: TGTGCCAGCAGCAAAGGGGCGGGGTATGGCTACACCTTC; CDR3 protein: CASSKGAGYGYTF; clone size: .; CDR3 length: 13; D gene: .; V gene: TRBV7-3; J gene: TRBJ1-2
CDR3 DNA: TGTGCCAGCAGCTCTTACTTAGATCAGCCCCAGCATTTT; CDR3 protein: CASSSYLDQPQHF; clone size: .; CDR3 length: 13; D gene: .; V gene: TRBV5-8; J gene: TRBJ1-5
CDR3 DNA: TGTGCCAGCAGCTCAGCCTACGAGCAGTACTTC; CDR3 protein: CASSSAYEQYF; clone size: .; CDR3 length: 11; D gene: .; V gene: TRBV6-2/TRBV6-3; J gene: TRBJ2-7
CDR3 DNA: TGTGCCACCAGCAAGAGGGGACTAGCGGGAAATGAGCAGTTCTTC; CDR3 protein: CATSKRGLAGNEQFF; clone size: .; CDR3 length: 15; D gene: TRBD2; V gene: TRBV15; J gene: TRBJ2-1
CDR3 DNA: TGTGCCACCAGTGATCCGGACAGCCCAAATGAGCAGTTCTTC; CDR3 protein: CATSDPDSPNEQFF; clone size: .; CDR3 length: 14; D gene: .; V gene: TRBV24-1; J gene: TRBJ2-1
CDR3 DNA: TGTGCCAGCAGCCCACCGGGACAGGGATTCAATGAGCAGTTCTTC; CDR3 protein: CASSPPGQGFNEQFF; clone size: .; CDR3 length: 15; D gene: TRBD1; V gene: TRBV7-9; J gene: TRBJ2-1
CDR3 DNA: TGTGCCAGCCAGAGGGCGCGGGGCGGGGAGCTGTTTTTT; CDR3 protein: CASQRARGGELFF; clone size: few; CDR3 length: 13; D gene: .; V gene: TRBV2; J gene: TRBJ2-2
CDR3 DNA: TGTGCCAGCTCACCACCAGCTTACGCCGCCGTCTACGAGCAGTACTTC; CDR3 protein: CASSPPAYAAVYEQYF; clone size: .; CDR3 length: 16; D gene: .; V gene: TRBV18; J gene: TRBJ2-7
CDR3 DNA: TGCAGCGTTGAAGATGAGCGGGGTTTGAGGCACGAGCAGTACTTC; CDR3 protein: CSVEDERGLRHEQYF; clone size: few; CDR3 length: 15; D gene: TRBD2; V gene: TRBV29-1; J gene: TRBJ2-7
CDR3 DNA: TGTGCCAGCAGCGTCCCTCCGCAGTATTTT; CDR3 protein: CASSVPPQYF; clone size: once; CDR3 length: 10; D gene: .; V gene: TRBV9; J gene: TRBJ2-3
CDR3 DNA: TGCGCCAGCAGCTTATTGACAGGGGGGAGCTCCTACGAGCAGTACTTC; CDR3 protein: CASSLLTGGSSYEQYF; clone size: once; CDR3 length: 16; D gene: TRBD1; V gene: TRBV5-1; J gene: TRBJ2-7
CDR3 DNA: TGTGCCTGGAGTCCCGACAGGGGGAACTATGGCTACACCTTC; CDR3 protein: CAWSPDRGNYGYTF; clone size: .; CDR3 length: 14; D gene: TRBD1; V gene: TRBV30; J gene: TRBJ1-2
CDR3 DNA: TGTGCCAGCAGCTCTCGGGACAGGGGCGACCAAGAGACCCAGTACTTC; CDR3 protein: CASSSRDRGDQETQYF; clone size: .; CDR3 length: 16; D gene: TRBD1; V gene: TRBV5-4; J gene: TRBJ2-5
CDR3 DNA: TGTGCCAGCGGGACTAGCGGGTTGCCGGGGACCACAGATACGCAGTATTTT; CDR3 protein: CASGTSGLPGTTDTQYF; clone size: .; CDR3 length: 17; D gene: .; V gene: TRBV21-1; J gene: TRBJ2-3
CDR3 DNA: TGTGCCAGCAGTTCCTACACGGGTAATGAGCAGTTCTTC; CDR3 protein: CASSSYTGNEQFF; clone size: once; CDR3 length: 13; D gene: .; V gene: TRBV12-3/TRBV12-4; J gene: TRBJ2-1
CDR3 DNA: TGTGCCAGCAGCGGACTAGGTTACACAGATACGCAGTATTTT; CDR3 protein: CASSGLGYTDTQYF; clone size: .; CDR3 length: 14; D gene: TRBD2; V gene: TRBV28; J gene: TRBJ2-3
CDR3 DNA: TGTGCCAGCAGTTACTCGATCTGGGACATTAACTATGGCTACACCTTC; CDR3 protein: CASSYSIWDINYGYTF; clone size: .; CDR3 length: 16; D gene: .; V gene: TRBV6-5; J gene: TRBJ1-2
CDR3 DNA: TGTGCCAGCAGCATGACAACCGGGACACCCGTAGGTGGCTACACCTTC; CDR3 protein: CASSMTTGTPVGGYTF; clone size: .; CDR3 length: 16; D gene: .; V gene: TRBV7-2; J gene: TRBJ1-2
CDR3 DNA: TGTGCCAGCAGTTATATGCTAAGCAACGAGCAGTACTTC; CDR3 protein: CASSYMLSNEQYF; clone size: .; CDR3 length: 13; D gene: .; V gene: TRBV6-2/TRBV6-3; J gene: TRBJ2-7